This T cell receptor (beta chain) is from a study of blood T cell repertoires in COVID-19. Profiled with immunoSEQ multiplex PCR; TCRdb holds only in-frame clones, not every one. This sample has roughly 120,000 clones, with approximately 89% found just once. The table lists this clone with a count of one. With 4 bases clipped from V and 2 bases from J, the junction kept 3 bases outside the gene matches. The germline V gene encodes CDR1 KGHSH and CDR2 LQKENI. This CDR3 has 14 amino acids. This clonotype was obtained from a woman aged 55-70 years with COVID-19, enrolled during active disease. The gene calls are TRBV18 and TRBJ1-2; 8 positions agree with TRBD1. The source material was peripheral blood. The CDR3 is CASSLRTGNYGYTF. CDR3 nucleotides: TGTGCCAGCTCACTACGGACAGGGAACTATGGCTACACCTTC.